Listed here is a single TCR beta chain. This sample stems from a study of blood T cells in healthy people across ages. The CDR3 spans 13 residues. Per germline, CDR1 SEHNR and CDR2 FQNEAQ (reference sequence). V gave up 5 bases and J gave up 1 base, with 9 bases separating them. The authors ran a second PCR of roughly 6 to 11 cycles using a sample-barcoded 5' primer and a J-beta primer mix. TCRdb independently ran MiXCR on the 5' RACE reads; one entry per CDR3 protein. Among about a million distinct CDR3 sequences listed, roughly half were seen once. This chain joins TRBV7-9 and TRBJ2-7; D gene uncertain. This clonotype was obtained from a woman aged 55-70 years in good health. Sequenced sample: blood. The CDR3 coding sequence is TGTGCCAGCAGCCCAGTACAGTCCTACGAGCAGTACTTC. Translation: CASSPVQSYEQYF.